This T cell receptor beta chain derives from a study of glioma-infiltrating T cells. Regarding the study as a whole: Gliomas, especially low-grade, showed above-expected tissue-blood divergence; non-neoplastic patients showed below.

Amplification of TCR alpha and beta CDR3 regions from RNA used iRepertoire nested multiplex PCR. TCRdb ran MiXCR on the multiplex PCR reads and lists one entry per CDR3 protein. The table lists approximately 190,000 distinct CDR3 sequences, around 30% of them singletons, with around 21% in the top ten. Germline assignment: CDR1 LGHDT and CDR2 YNNKEL (reference sequence). This CDR3 is built from 15 residues. As for this clonotype: Its antigen is unidentified. A much larger clone lies one base from this, so it may be a read error.

Sequences were obtained from glioma tissue, nonneoplastic brain tissue, or PBMCs (not recorded which). The rearrangement joins TRBV3-1 to TRBJ1-5; maybe TRBD1 (5 bases). The clonotype originates from a human donor with low-grade glioma or glioblastoma, undergoing nonglioma brain surgery, or in good health (not recorded which). The CDR3: CASIQVSGNNQPQHF. The CDR3 DNA is TGTGCCAGCATCCAAGTGTCAGGGAACAATCAGCCCCAGCATTTT.